This paragraph covers one T cell receptor beta chain sequence. This specimen belongs to a study of blood T cell repertoires in COVID-19. Study information: The analysed material was cDNA or gDNA that came from T cells, B-cell-depleted T cells, or PBMCs.

Original methodology: Amplification with reference gene primers provided the estimates of nucleated cell counts. The assay was immunoSEQ multiplex PCR, and TCRdb's table has in-frame clones only and misses some. V, J and clone size are those of that table, while D and trimming were read from the DNA. Of approximately 280,000 clones in the sample, around 90% are singletons; the top ten hold approximately 2%. The V end lost 8 bases, the J end lost 9 bases, and 23 bases lay between the germline ends. The CDR3 totals 15 residues. Germline lookup yields CDR1 MGHDK and CDR2 SYGVNS. The source of this sequence is a man in his forties or fifties with acute or convalescent COVID-19. The chain couples TRBV25-1 to TRBJ1-5; a weak D match, TRBD1 (5 bases). Sequencing used peripheral blood. As DNA, the CDR3 is TGTGCCAGCCTGCTGGAGGGGCAGGAGGGACGGCCCCAGCATTTT. Its translation: CASLLEGQEGRPQHF. The whole variable domain, remainder taken from reference TRBV25-1 and TRBJ1-5, is EADIYQTPRYLVIGTGKKITLECSQTMGHDKMYWYQQDPGMELHLIHYSYGVNSTEKGDLSSESTVSRIRTEHFPLTLESARPSHTSQYLCASLLEGQEGRPQHFGDGTRLSIL.